The 12 T cell receptor beta chains in this list originate from one sample, sequenced in a study. TCRdb redid the calling of the RT-PCR reads with MiXCR, one entry per CDR3 protein. The sample holds about 700,000 distinct CDR3 sequences, 12% to 15% seen once. The specimen was memory CD4+ T cells from blood. The receptor source for this set is a female donor in good health, serving as a healthy control.

The rearrangement uses TRBV27 and TRBJ1-3; D unclear. From germline, CDR1 is MNHEY and CDR2 SMNVEV (reference sequence). Between the trimmed V and J ends, which lost 4 bases and 0 bases, there was a span of 13 bases. The CDR3 length is 16 residues. The CDR3 region has the DNA TGTGCCAGCAGTTCATCCCTATACGGCTCTGGAAACACCATATATTTT. Translation gives CASSSSLYGSGNTIYF.

The gene calls are TRBV3-1 and TRBJ2-5; D may match TRBD1 or TRBD2 (5 bases each). This CDR3 has 12 amino acids. The germline CDR1 and CDR2 sequences are LGHDT and YNNKEL (reference sequence). The V and J ends lost 6 bases and 5 bases respectively, with 10 bases between them. This CDR3 reads CASRSGAETQYF. CDR3 DNA: TGTGCCAGCAGGTCCGGGGCGGAGACCCAGTACTTC.

This clonotype occurred once. The chain couples TRBV28 to TRBJ2-1, with 7 positions matching TRBD1. From germline, CDR1 is MDHEN and CDR2 SYDVKM. This CDR3 comprises 15 residues. The trim removed 5 bases at V and 5 bases at J, leaving 9 bases unmatched. The CDR3 DNA follows: TGTGCCAGCAGTCTCCTGGGACAGCTAAACAATGAGCAGTTCTTC. This codes for CASSLLGQLNNEQFF.

In this sample, this clonotype turned up many times. For the CDR3, the DNA is TGTGCCAGCAGCAAAGAAGGGACAGGGCCGAGAAAACTGTTTTTT. Amino acids: CASSKEGTGPRKLFF. The J gene is TRBJ1-4, the V gene TRBV12-3 or TRBV12-4; 9 bases are a match to TRBD1. CDR3 length: 15 amino acids. The trim removed 6 bases at V and 10 bases at J, leaving 12 bases unmatched.

The chain recombines TRBV7-9 with TRBJ1-1; D not resolved. The CDR3 loop spans 14 amino acids. Germline-derived CDR1 and CDR2 are SEHNR and FQNEAQ (reference sequence). V was cut by 2 bases and J by 6 bases, with 13 bases left in between. For the CDR3, the DNA is TGTGCCAGCAGCTTACTGAGCGGTAGCCCTGAAGCTTTCTTT. Translated, it gives CASSLLSGSPEAFF.

This clonotype has a count of ten or more. The chain links TRBV6-5 to TRBJ1-1, with 7 bases aligning to TRBD1. The CDR3 extends over 13 amino acids. V was pared by 6 bases and J by 0 bases, with 1 base of the junction left unmatched. Looked up from germline, CDR1 is MNHEY and CDR2 is SVGAGI. Written as DNA, the CDR3 is TGTGCCAGCAGGGGACAGCTGAACACTGAAGCTTTCTTT. This codes for CASRGQLNTEAFF.

This clonotype appeared many times. The V call is TRBV7-8, the J call TRBJ2-1; 16 bases match TRBD2. The length of the CDR3 is 17 residues. Germline V CDR1 and CDR2: SGHVS, FQNEAQ. The ends lost 5 bases at V and 4 bases at J; junction bases unmatched: 5. The DNA of the CDR3 is TGTGCCAGCAGCCCCGGGACTAGCGGGGGGGGTTACAATGAGCAGTTCTTC. Translation gives CASSPGTSGGGYNEQFF.

The chain recombines TRBV12-3 or TRBV12-4 with TRBJ2-2, with 10 bases identical to TRBD2. The V and J ends lost 8 bases and 4 bases, in that order; junction bases with no gene match: 13. The CDR3 extends over 17 amino acids. The CDR3 nucleotides read TGTGCCAGCCAGAGAGCGGGAGGGCGTCCGGGCACCGGGGAGCTGTTTTTT. It codes for CASQRAGGRPGTGELFF.

There are many counts of this clonotype. This chain's CDR3 is CASSWMASSSNQPQHF. The CDR3 bases are TGTGCCAGCAGTTGGATGGCGTCCTCTAGCAATCAGCCCCAGCATTTT. V is TRBV12-3 or TRBV12-4 and J is TRBJ1-5; no definite D call. The CDR3 totals 16 residues. Trimming left V 4 bases short and J 0 bases short, with 13 bases between.

This clonotype was observed a handful of times. The chain is built from TRBV28 and TRBJ1-3; D is unclear. In germline, CDR1 is MDHEN, CDR2 SYDVKM. The CDR3 consists of 15 residues. V lost 8 bases and J lost 0, with 14 bases in between. The CDR3 DNA reads TGTGCCAGCGGAAAAGCAGTGAACTCTGGAAACACCATATATTTT. Its protein is CASGKAVNSGNTIYF.

This chain links TRBV4-3 with TRBJ2-1; TRBD2 matches 11 bases. With 1 base clipped from V and 4 bases from J, the junction kept 9 bases outside the gene matches. Germline V CDR1 and CDR2: LGHNA, YSLEER. The CDR3 length is 18 residues. CDR3 in amino acids: CASSQVAGGIGPYNEQFF. In nucleotides, the CDR3 is TGCGCCAGCAGCCAAGTAGCGGGAGGGATAGGGCCGTACAATGAGCAGTTCTTC.

This clonotype has a count of ten or more. The rearrangement joins TRBV6-1 to TRBJ1-1; D unresolved. V was shortened by 8 bases and J by 2 bases, with 12 bases between the two germline ends. The CDR3 totals 13 residues. Germline CDR1 MNHNS, CDR2 SASEGT. The CDR3 spells CASHRVGNTEAFF. Here the CDR3 DNA reads TGTGCCAGCCATAGGGTCGGAAACACTGAAGCTTTCTTT.